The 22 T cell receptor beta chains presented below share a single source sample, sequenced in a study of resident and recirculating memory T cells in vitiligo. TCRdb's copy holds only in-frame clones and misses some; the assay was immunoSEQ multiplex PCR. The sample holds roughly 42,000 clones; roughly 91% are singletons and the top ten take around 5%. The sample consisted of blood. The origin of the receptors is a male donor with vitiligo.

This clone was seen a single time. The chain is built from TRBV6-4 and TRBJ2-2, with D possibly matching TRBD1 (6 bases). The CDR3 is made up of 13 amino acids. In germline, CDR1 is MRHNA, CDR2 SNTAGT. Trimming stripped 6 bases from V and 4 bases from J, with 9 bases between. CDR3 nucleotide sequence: TGTGCCAGCAGACAGGGCCCCACCGGGGAGCTGTTTTTT. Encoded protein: CASRQGPTGELFF.

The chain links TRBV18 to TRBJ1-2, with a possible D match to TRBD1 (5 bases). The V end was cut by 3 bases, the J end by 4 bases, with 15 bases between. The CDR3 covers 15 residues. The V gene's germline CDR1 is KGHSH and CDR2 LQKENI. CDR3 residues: CASSPGKGLGYGYTF. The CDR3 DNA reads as TGTGCCAGCTCACCGGGAAAGGGGCTGGGCTATGGCTACACCTTC.

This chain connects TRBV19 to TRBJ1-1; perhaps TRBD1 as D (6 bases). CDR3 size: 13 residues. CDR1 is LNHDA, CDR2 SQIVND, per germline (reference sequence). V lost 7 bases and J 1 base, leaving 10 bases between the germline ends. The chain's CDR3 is CASKGTRNTEAFF. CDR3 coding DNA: TGTGCCAGTAAGGGGACAAGGAACACTGAAGCTTTCTTT.

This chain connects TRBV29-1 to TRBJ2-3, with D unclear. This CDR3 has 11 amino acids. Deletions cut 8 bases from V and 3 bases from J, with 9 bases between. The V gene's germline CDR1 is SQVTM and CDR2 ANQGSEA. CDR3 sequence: CSSSGTDTQYF. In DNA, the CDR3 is TGCAGCTCCTCCGGGACAGATACGCAGTATTTT.

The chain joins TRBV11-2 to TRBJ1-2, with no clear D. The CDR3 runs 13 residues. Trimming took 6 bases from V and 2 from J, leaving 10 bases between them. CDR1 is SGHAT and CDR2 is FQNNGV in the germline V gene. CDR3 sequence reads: CASSHSLNYGYTF. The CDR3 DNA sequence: TGTGCCAGCAGTCACAGTTTAAACTATGGCTACACCTTC.

CDR3 nucleotides: TGTGCCTGGAGTGTACTAGGAGGTTACTCGGAGACCCAGTACTTC. Protein sequence: CAWSVLGGYSETQYF. This chain connects TRBV30 to TRBJ2-5; tentatively, D is TRBD2 (5 bases). The CDR3 sequence is 15 residues long. Per germline, CDR1 GTSNPN and CDR2 SVGIG (reference sequence). Between the trimmed V and J ends, which lost 0 bases and 5 bases, there was a span of 16 bases.

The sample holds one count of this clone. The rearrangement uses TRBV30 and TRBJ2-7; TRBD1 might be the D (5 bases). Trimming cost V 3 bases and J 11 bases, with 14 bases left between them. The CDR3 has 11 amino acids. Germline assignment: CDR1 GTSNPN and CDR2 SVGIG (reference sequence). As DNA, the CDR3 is TGTGCCTGGAGAAAAGGGGCCCCGAAGTACTTC. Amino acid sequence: CAWRKGAPKYF.

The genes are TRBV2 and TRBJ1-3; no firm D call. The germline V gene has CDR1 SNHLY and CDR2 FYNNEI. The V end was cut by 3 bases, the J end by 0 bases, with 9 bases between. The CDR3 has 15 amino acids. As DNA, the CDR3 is TGTGCCAGCAGTGAGGTCAGGATCTCTGGAAACACCATATATTTT. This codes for CASSEVRISGNTIYF. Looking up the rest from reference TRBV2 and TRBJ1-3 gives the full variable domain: EPEVTQTPSHQVTQMGQEVILRCVPISNHLYFYWYRQILGQKVEFLVSFYNNEISEKSEIFDDQFSVERPDGSNFTLKIRSTKLEDSAMYFCASSEVRISGNTIYFGEGSWLTVV.

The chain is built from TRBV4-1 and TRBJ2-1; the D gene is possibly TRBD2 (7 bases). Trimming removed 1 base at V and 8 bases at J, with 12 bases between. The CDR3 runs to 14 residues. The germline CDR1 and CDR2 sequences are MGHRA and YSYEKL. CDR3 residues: CASSQVGGQDEQFF. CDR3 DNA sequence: TGCGCCAGCAGCCAAGTGGGGGGGCAGGATGAGCAGTTCTTC.

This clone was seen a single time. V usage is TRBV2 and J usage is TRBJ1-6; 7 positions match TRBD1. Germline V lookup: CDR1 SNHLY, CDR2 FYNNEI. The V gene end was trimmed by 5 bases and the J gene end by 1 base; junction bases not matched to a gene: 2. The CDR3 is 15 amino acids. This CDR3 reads CASSNRGSYNSPLHF. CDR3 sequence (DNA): TGTGCCAGCAGTAACAGGGGTTCCTATAATTCACCCCTCCACTTT.

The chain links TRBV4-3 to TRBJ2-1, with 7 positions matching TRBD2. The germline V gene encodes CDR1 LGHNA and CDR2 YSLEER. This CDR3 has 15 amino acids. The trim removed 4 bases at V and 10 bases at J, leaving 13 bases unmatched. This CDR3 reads CASSPGLRLNVEQFF. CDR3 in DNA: TGCGCCAGCAGCCCGGGACTACGCCTGAACGTAGAGCAGTTCTTC.

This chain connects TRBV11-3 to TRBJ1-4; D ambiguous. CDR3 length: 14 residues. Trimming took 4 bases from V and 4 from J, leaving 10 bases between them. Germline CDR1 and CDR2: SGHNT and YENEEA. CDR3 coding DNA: TGTGCCAGCAGCTCTCGGGATATTAATGAAAAACTGTTTTTT. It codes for CASSSRDINEKLFF. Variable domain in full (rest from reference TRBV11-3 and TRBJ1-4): EAGVVQSPRYKIIEKKQPVAFWCNPISGHNTLYWYLQNLGQGPELLIRYENEEAVDDSQLPKDRFSAERLKGVDSTLKIQPAELGDSAVYLCASSSRDINEKLFFGSGTQLSVL.

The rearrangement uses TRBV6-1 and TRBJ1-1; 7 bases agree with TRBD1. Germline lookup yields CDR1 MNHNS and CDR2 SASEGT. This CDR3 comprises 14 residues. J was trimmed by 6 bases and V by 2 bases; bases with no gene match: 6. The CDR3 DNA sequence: TGTGCCAGCAGTGAACCTACAGGGGCGGCTGAAGCTTTCTTT. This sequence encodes CASSEPTGAAEAFF.

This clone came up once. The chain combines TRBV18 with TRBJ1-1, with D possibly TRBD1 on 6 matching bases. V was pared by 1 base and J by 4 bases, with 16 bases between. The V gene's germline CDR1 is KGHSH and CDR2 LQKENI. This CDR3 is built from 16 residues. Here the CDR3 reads CASSPQGVTGGTEAFF. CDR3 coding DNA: TGTGCCAGCTCACCACAGGGGGTTACGGGTGGCACTGAAGCTTTCTTT.

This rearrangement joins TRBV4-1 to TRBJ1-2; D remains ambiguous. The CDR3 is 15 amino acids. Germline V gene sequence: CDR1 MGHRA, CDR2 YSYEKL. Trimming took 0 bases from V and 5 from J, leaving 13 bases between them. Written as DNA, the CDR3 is TGCGCCAGCAGCCAAGATTTCGGTACGGGTTATGGCTACACCTTC. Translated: CASSQDFGTGYGYTF.

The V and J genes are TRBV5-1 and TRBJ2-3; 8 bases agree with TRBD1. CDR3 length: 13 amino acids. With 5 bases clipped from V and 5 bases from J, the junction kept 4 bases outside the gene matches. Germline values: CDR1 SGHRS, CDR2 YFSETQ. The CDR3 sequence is CASRTGGLDTQYF. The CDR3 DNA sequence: TGCGCCAGCAGAACAGGGGGGTTAGATACGCAGTATTTT.

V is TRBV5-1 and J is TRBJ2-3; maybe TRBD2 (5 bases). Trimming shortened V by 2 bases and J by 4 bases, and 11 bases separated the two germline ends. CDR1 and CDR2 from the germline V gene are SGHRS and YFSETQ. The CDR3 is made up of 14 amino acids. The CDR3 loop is CASSFTRWADTQYF. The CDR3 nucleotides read TGCGCCAGCAGCTTTACTAGATGGGCAGATACGCAGTATTTT.

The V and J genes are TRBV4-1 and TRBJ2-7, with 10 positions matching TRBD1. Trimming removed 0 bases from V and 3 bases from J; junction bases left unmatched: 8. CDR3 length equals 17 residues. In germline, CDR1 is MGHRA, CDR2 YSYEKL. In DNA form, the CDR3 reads TGCGCCAGCAGCCAAGATCGTCGGGACAGGGGTCGCTACGAGCAGTACTTC. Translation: CASSQDRRDRGRYEQYF.

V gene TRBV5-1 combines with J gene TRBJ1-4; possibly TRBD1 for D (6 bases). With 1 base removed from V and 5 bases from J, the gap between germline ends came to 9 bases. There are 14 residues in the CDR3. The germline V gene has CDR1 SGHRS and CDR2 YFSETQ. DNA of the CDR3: TGCGCCAGCAGCTTGAGGGGGGGGAATGAAAAACTGTTTTTT. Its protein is CASSLRGGNEKLFF.

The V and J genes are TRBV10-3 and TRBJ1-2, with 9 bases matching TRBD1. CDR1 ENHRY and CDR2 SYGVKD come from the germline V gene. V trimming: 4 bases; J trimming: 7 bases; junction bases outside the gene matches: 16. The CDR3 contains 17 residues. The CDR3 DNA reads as TGTGCCATCAGTGTTCCTTGGGGGGGACAGGGATTGAGTGGCTACACCTTC. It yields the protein CAISVPWGGQGLSGYTF.

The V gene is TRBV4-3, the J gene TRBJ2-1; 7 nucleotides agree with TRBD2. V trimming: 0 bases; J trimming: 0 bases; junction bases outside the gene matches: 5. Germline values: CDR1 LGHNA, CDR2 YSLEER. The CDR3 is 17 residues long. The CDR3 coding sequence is TGCGCCAGCAGCCAAGAAGGTAGGACTAGCTCCTACAATGAGCAGTTCTTC. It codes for CASSQEGRTSSYNEQFF.

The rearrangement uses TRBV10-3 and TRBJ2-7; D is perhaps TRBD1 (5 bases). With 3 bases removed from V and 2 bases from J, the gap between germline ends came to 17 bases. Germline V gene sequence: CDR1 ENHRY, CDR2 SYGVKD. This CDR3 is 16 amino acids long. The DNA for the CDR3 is TGTGCCATCAGTGAACCCACCAGGGCTCCGGCCTACGAGCAGTACTTC. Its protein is CAISEPTRAPAYEQYF.